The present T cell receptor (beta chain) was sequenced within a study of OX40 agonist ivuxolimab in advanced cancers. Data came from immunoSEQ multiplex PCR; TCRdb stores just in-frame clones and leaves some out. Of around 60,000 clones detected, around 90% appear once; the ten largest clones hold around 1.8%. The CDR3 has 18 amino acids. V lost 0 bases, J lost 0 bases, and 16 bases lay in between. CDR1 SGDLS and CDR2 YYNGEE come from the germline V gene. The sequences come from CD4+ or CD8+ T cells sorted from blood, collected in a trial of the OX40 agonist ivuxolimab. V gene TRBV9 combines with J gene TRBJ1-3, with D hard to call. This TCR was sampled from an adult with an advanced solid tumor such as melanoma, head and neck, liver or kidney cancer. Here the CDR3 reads CASSVATGTADSGNTIYF. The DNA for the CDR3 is TGTGCCAGCAGCGTAGCTACGGGAACGGCCGACTCTGGAAACACCATATATTTT.